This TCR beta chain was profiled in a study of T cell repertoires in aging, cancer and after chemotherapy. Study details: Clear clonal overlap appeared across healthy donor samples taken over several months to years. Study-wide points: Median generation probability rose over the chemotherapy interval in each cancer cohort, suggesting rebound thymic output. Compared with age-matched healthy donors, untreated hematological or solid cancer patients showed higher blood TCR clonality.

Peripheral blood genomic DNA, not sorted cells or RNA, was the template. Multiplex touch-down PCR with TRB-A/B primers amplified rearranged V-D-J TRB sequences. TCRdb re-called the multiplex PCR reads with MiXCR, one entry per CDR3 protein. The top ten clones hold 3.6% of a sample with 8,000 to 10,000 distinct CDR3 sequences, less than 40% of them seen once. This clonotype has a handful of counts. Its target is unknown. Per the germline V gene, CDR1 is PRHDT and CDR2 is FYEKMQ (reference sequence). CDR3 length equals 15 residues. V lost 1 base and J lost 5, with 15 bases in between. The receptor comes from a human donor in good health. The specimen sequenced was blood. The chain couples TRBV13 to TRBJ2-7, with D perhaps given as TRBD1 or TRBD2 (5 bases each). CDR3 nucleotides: TGTGCCAGCAGCTTAGAAGGCCACGGGACCGACGAGCAGTACTTC. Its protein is CASSLEGHGTDEQYF. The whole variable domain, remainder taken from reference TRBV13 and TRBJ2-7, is AAGVIQSPRHLIKEKRETATLKCYPIPRHDTVYWYQQGPGQDPQFLISFYEKMQSDKGSIPDRFSAQQFSDYHSELNMSSLELGDSALYFCASSLEGHGTDEQYFGPGTRLTVT.